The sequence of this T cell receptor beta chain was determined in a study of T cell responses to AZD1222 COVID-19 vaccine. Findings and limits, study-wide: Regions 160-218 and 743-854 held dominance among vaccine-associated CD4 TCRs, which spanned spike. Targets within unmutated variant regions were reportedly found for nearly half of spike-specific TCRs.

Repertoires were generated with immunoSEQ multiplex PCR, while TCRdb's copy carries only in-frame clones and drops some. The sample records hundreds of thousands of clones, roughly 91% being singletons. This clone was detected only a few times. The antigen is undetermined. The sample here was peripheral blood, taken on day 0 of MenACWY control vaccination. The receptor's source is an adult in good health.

CDR3 in amino acids: CASSLGGAQPQHF. The DNA for the CDR3 is TGTGCCAGCAGTTTAGGGGGGGCTCAGCCCCAGCATTTT. V and J are TRBV27 and TRBJ1-5, with a tentative D call TRBD1 (6 bases). The V end lost 2 bases, the J end lost 6 bases, and 8 bases lay between the germline ends. Germline lookup yields CDR1 MNHEY and CDR2 SMNVEV (reference sequence). The CDR3 contains 13 residues.